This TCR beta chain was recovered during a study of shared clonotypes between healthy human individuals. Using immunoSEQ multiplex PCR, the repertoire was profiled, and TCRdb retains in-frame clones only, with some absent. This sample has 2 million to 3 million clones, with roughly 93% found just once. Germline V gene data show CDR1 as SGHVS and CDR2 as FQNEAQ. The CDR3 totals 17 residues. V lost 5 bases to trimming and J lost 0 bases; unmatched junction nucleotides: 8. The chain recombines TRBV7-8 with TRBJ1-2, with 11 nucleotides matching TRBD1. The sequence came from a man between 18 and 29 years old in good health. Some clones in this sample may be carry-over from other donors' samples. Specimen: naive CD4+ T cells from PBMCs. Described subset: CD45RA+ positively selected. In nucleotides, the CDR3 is TGTGCCAGCAGCGGGGGACAGGGGGTGCCAGCTAACTATGGCTACACCTTC. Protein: CASSGGQGVPANYGYTF.